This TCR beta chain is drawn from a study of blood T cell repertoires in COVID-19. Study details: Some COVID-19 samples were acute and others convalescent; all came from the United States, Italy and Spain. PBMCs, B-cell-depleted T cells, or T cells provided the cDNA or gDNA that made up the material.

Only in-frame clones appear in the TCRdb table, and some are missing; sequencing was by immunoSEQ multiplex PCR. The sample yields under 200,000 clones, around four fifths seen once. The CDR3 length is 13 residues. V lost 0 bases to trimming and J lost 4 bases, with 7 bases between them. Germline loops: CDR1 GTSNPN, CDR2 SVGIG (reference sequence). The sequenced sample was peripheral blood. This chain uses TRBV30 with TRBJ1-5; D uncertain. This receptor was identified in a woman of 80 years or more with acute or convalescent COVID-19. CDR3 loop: CAWSVNGNQPQHF. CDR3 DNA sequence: TGTGCCTGGAGTGTGAACGGGAATCAGCCCCAGCATTTT.